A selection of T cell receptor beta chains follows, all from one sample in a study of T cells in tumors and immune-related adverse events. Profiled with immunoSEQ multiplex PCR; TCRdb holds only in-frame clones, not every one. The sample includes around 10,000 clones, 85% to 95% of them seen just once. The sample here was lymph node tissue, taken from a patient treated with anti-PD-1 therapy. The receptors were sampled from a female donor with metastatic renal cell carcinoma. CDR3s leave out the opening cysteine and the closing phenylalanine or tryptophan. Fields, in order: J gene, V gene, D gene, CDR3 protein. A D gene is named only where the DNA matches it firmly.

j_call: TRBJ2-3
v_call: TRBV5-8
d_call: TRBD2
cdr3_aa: ASSLDGSGGGDTQY

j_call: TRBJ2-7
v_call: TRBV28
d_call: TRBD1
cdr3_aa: ASSRTGGHYEQY

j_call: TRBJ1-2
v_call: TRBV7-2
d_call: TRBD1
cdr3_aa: ASSPGTGVAANYGYT

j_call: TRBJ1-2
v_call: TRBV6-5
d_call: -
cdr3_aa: ASSRGMLDYGYT

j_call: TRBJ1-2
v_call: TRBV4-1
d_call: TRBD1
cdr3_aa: ASSVQGADGYT

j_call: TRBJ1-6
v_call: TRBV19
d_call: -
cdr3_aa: ASSMLAGSGNSPLH

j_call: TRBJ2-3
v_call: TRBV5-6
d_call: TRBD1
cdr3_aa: ASSANRGQTDTQY

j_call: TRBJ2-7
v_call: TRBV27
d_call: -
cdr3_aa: ASSLSSQGYSYEQY

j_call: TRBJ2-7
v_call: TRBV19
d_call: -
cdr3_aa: ASSRTVSYEQY

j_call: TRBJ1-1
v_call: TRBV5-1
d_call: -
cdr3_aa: ASSLGLGVGSDTEAF

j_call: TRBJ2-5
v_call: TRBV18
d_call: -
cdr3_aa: ASSPRRETQY

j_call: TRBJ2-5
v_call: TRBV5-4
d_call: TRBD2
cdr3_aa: ASSPRSGGVETQY

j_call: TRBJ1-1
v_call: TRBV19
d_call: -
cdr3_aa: ASRRRLAGKMNTEAF

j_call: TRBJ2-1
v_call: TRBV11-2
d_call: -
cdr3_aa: ASSPSQYNEQF

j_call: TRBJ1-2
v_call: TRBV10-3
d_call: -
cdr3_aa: AISPRFGYT

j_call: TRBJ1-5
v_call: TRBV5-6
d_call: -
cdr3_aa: ASSIGRISNQPQH

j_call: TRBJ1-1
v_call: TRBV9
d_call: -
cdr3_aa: ASSVGPGEGAF

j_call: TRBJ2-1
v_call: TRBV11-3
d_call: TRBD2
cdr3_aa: ASSPLAGGFYNEQF

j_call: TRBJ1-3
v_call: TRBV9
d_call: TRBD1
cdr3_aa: ASSVSAGGGNTIY

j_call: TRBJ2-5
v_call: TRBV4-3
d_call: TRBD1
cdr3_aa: ASSQGQGEETQY

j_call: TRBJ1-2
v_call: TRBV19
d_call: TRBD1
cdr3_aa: ASLGRQGAGFGYT

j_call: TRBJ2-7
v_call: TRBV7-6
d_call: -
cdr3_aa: ASSLIGDAKLYEQY

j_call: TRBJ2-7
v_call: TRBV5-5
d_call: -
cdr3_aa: ASNPPTGMGSYEQY

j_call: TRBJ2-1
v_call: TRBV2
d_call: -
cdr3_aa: ASGAGPYNEQF

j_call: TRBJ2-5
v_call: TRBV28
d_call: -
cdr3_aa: ASSFARKEKETQY

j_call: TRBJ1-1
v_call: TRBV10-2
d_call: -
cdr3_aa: ASNRGVTEAF

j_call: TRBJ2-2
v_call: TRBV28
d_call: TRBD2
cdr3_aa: ASNLVASGSRTGELF

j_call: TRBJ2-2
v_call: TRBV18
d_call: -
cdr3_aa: ASSPRATGELF

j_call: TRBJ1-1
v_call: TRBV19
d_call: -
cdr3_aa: ASSTQGGNTEAF

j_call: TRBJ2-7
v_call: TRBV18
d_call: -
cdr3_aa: ASSPPAGAAYEQY

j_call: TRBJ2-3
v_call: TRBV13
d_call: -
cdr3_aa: ASSLGASTLSTDTQY

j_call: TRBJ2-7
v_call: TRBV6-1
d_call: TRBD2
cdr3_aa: ASSEPGLPLEQY

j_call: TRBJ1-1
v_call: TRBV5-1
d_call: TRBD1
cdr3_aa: ASSLEGTANTEAF

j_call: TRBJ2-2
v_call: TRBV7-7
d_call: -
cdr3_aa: ASSLARGTGELF

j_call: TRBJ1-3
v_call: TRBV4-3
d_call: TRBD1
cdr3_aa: ASSQQGDSGNTIY

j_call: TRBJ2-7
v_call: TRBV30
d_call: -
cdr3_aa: AWSVGGPRG

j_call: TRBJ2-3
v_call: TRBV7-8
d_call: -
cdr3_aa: ASSLHLDTQY

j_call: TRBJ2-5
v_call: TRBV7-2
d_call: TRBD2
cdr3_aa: ASSLQRGSYQETQY

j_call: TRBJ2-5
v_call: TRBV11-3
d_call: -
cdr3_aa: ASSLGSLETQY

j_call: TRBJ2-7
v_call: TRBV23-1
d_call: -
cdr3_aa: ASSQREQY

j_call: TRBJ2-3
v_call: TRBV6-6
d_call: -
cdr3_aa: ASSYSTGRWDTQY

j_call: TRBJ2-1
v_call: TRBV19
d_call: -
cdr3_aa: ASSRVPSSYNEQF

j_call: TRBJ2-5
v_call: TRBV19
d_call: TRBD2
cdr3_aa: ASKLAGGETQY

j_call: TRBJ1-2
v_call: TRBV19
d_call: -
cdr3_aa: ASSIGPIYGYT

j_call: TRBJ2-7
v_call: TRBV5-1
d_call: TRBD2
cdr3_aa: ASRPTGTSDEQY

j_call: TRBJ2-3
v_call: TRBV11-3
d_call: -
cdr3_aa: ASSLQGITDTQY

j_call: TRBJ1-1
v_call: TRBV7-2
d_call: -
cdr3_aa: ASSSSRGLSRKTEAF

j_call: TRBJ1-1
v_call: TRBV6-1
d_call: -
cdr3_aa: ASSWTGSTEAF

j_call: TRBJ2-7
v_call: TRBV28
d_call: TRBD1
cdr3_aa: ASSLRDRVGEQY

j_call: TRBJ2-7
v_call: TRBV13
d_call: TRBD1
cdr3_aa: ASSTRQGDYEQY

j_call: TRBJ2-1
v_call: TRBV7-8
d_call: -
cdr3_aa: AGGGPRPLNNEQF

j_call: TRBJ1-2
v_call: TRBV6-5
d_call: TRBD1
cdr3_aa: ASSYSGGQSYGYT